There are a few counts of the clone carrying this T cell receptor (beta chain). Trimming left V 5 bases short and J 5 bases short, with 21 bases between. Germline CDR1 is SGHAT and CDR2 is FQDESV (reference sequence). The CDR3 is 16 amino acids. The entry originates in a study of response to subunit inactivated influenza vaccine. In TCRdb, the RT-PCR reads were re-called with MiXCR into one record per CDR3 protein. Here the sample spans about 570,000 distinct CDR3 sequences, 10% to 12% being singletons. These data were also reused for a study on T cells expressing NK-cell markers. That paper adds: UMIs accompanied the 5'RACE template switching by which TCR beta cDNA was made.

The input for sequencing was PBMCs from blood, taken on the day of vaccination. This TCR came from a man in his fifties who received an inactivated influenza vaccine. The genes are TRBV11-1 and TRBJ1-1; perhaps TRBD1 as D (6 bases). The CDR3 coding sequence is TGTGCCAGCAGCAAACAGGGCGGTTGGGCAAGAACTGAAGCTTTCTTT. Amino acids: CASSKQGGWARTEAFF.